Below, 23 T cell receptor beta chains from the same sample are listed, as sequenced in a study of blood T cell repertoires in COVID-19. TCRdb's table, derived via immunoSEQ multiplex PCR, lists solely in-frame clones and lacks some. The sample holds 100,000 or so clones, around four fifths seen once. Sequenced sample: peripheral blood. The source of these receptors is a human donor in a cohort sampled during active COVID-19.

The chain carries TRBV5-1 and TRBJ2-7, with 7 bases fitting TRBD1. The V segment lost 7 bases and the J segment 2 bases; nucleotides outside the gene matches: 6. The germline V gene has CDR1 SGHRS and CDR2 YFSETQ. The CDR3 contains 13 residues. CDR3 bases: TGCGCCAGCGGGGACAGCCCTACCTACGAGCAGTACTTC. Its translation: CASGDSPTYEQYF.

The CDR3 sequence: CASSSRQESSYNSPLHF. The CDR3 nucleotides read TGTGCCAGCAGCTCCCGACAGGAGAGCTCCTATAATTCACCCCTCCACTTT. V is TRBV4-2 and J is TRBJ1-6; possible D gene TRBD1, 6 bases. The CDR3 extends over 17 amino acids. V lost 5 bases and J 0 bases, leaving 14 bases between the germline ends. Germline V gene sequence: CDR1 LGHNA, CDR2 YNFKEQ.

This clone was seen only a few times. The rearrangement links TRBV4-2 to TRBJ2-7; 9 bases map to TRBD2. Germline V gives CDR1 LGHNA, CDR2 YNFKEQ. V lost 4 bases and J lost 4; bases outside the gene matches: 5. CDR3 length: 14 residues. CDR3 nucleotides: TGTGCCAGCAGCCGCGGGGGGGCCGGGTACGAGCAGTACTTC. This codes for CASSRGGAGYEQYF.

This chain uses TRBV3-1 (or the pseudogene TRBV3-2) with TRBJ1-2; a possible D gene is TRBD1 (6 bases). Germline CDR1 reads LGHDT; CDR2 reads YNNKEL (reference sequence). Trimming removed 0 bases at V and 4 bases at J, with 12 bases between. The CDR3 is 15 residues long. CDR3 sequence: CASSQDNRQVYGYTF. The CDR3 DNA is TGTGCCAGCAGCCAAGATAACCGACAGGTCTATGGCTACACCTTC.

The chain links TRBV5-5 to TRBJ1-4; D uncertain. The germline V gene has CDR1 SGHKS and CDR2 YYEKEE (reference sequence). The germline V and J ends were trimmed by 3 bases and 6 bases, with 6 bases remaining between them. This CDR3 has 12 residues. The CDR3 reads CASSWTDEKLFF. The DNA of the CDR3 is TGTGCCAGCAGCTGGACTGATGAAAAACTGTTTTTT.

CDR3 protein: CAWCGTGDCNEQFF. The CDR3 DNA sequence: TGTGCCTGGTGTGGTACGGGGGATTGCAATGAGCAGTTCTTC. The chain links TRBV30 to TRBJ2-1, with D tentatively TRBD2 (6 bases). From germline, CDR1 is GTSNPN and CDR2 SVGIG (reference sequence). The V gene lost 5 bases and the J gene lost 6 bases, with 17 bases spanning the gap. The CDR3 length is 14 residues.

Written as DNA, the CDR3 is TGCGCCAGCAGCGCGGGAGGGGGGCATAGGGGAACTGAAGCTTTCTTT. This codes for CASSAGGGHRGTEAFF. The V and J genes are TRBV5-1 and TRBJ1-1, with D maybe TRBD1 (6 bases). V gave up 4 bases and J gave up 5 bases, with 21 bases separating them. CDR1 and CDR2 from the germline V gene are SGHRS and YFSETQ. This CDR3 has 16 amino acids.

CDR3 nucleotides: TGTGCCAGCAATACAGGGTTAAGCAATCAGCCCCAGCATTTT. Residues: CASNTGLSNQPQHF. This chain links TRBV6-5 with TRBJ1-5; weak D call: TRBD1 (6 bases). Germline V gene lookup returns CDR1 MNHEY and CDR2 SVGAGI. This CDR3 is built from 14 residues. V lost 7 bases, J lost 1 base, and 11 bases lay in between.

V usage is TRBV7-6 and J usage is TRBJ2-5; TRBD2 agrees at 10 bases. CDR1 and CDR2 (germline): SGHVS, FNYEAQ. After removal of 1 base from V and 5 bases from J, the junction contained 4 bases not matched to a gene. This CDR3 contains 15 residues. The CDR3: CASSLGGTSEETQYF. The CDR3 DNA follows: TGTGCCAGCAGCTTAGGGGGGACTAGCGAGGAGACCCAGTACTTC.

The table lists this clone with many counts. The J gene is TRBJ2-5, the V gene TRBV6-7, with D perhaps TRBD2 (6 bases). TRBV6-7 qualifies as an ORF whose function is uncertain. V gave up 6 bases and J gave up 3 bases, with 20 bases separating them. This CDR3 contains 16 residues. CDR3 sequence (DNA): TGTGCCAGCAGGTTACCCTATAGGGACTTCGAAGAGACCCAGTACTTC. Protein product: CASRLPYRDFEETQYF.

The chain recombines TRBV9 with TRBJ2-5, with 9 bases lining up with TRBD1. This CDR3 comprises 14 residues. V trimming: 3 bases; J trimming: 5 bases; junction bases outside the gene matches: 5. The germline V gene has CDR1 SGDLS and CDR2 YYNGEE. CDR3 amino acids: CASSARTGVETQYF. CDR3 bases: TGTGCCAGCAGCGCCCGGACAGGGGTCGAGACCCAGTACTTC.

The genes are TRBV7-9 and TRBJ1-2, with unresolved D. Germline V CDR1 and CDR2: SEHNR, FQNEAQ (reference sequence). The CDR3 loop spans 14 amino acids. V lost 5 bases to trimming and J lost 2 bases, with 12 bases between them. For the CDR3, the DNA is TGTGCCAGCAGCCCGACGGGGAGGAACTATGGCTACACCTTC. Residues: CASSPTGRNYGYTF.

V usage is TRBV10-3 and J usage is TRBJ2-4, with D possibly TRBD2 on 5 matching bases. The CDR3 has 17 amino acids. Trimming left V 0 bases short and J 0 bases short, with 12 bases between. Germline loops: CDR1 ENHRY, CDR2 SYGVKD. CDR3 in DNA: TGTGCCATCAGTGAGTCGTCGGGATCGGGAGCCAAAAACATTCAGTACTTC. Its translation is CAISESSGSGAKNIQYF.

This clone was detected only once. The chain uses TRBV7-3 and TRBJ2-2, with 11 bases lining up with TRBD2. The junction had 4 bases not matched to a gene; V was cut back by 0 bases and J by 1 base. Germline CDR1 reads SGHTA; CDR2 reads FQGTGA. This CDR3 spans 18 amino acids. The CDR3: CASSLTASGGMNTGELFF. The CDR3 nucleotides are TGTGCCAGCAGCTTAACTGCTAGCGGGGGGATGAACACCGGGGAGCTGTTTTTT.

The chain carries TRBV2 and TRBJ2-7, with 8 bases fitting TRBD1. Germline assignment: CDR1 SNHLY and CDR2 FYNNEI. There are 14 residues in the CDR3. Trimming removed 6 bases from V and 6 bases from J; junction bases left unmatched: 10. CDR3 protein: CASRSDRGFVEQYF. CDR3 coding DNA: TGTGCCAGCAGATCCGACAGGGGATTCGTCGAGCAGTACTTC.

The chain employs TRBV20-1 and TRBJ1-2; maybe TRBD1 (6 bases). Germline assignment: CDR1 DFQATT and CDR2 SNEGSKA (reference sequence). CDR3 length equals 15 residues. Trimming pared 3 bases from V and 5 bases from J, leaving 19 bases between. DNA for the CDR3: TGCAGTGCTAGTAAAGGGACACTTATTCGTTATGGCTACACCTTC. Amino acids: CSASKGTLIRYGYTF.

The chain is built from TRBV7-3 and TRBJ1-2; 7 positions agree with TRBD1. This CDR3 has 13 residues. The V gene's germline CDR1 is SGHTA and CDR2 FQGTGA. With 0 bases clipped from V and 7 bases from J, the junction kept 2 bases outside the gene matches. The DNA for the CDR3 is TGTGCCAGCAGCTTAACGACAGGGAGTGGCTACACCTTC. Translation: CASSLTTGSGYTF.

The J gene is TRBJ1-1, the V gene TRBV27; the match to TRBD1 covers 8 bases. Germline CDR1 is MNHEY and CDR2 is SMNVEV (reference sequence). V lost 4 bases and J lost 5; bases outside the gene matches: 3. The CDR3 loop spans 13 amino acids. The DNA of the CDR3 is TGTGCCAGCAGTTCGTACAGGGGGACTGAAGCTTTCTTT. It encodes CASSSYRGTEAFF.

This chain joins TRBV5-1 and TRBJ1-2; a weak D match, TRBD1 (6 bases). Germline-derived CDR1 and CDR2 are SGHRS and YFSETQ. The CDR3 has 14 amino acids. Trimming took off 0 bases at V and 2 bases at J, with 8 bases between the two ends. CDR3 coding DNA: TGCGCCAGCAGCTTGGATGGGGGCAACTATGGCTACACCTTC. Translated, it gives CASSLDGGNYGYTF.

This sequence joins TRBV7-3 and TRBJ2-4; 9 nucleotides agree with TRBD2. Trimming at V came to 5 bases and at J to 0 bases, leaving 5 bases not matched to a gene. The CDR3 runs to 16 residues. Looked up from germline, CDR1 is SGHTA and CDR2 is FQGTGA. The CDR3 loop is CASSPAGGSAKNIQYF. DNA for the CDR3: TGTGCCAGCAGCCCAGCGGGGGGCTCAGCCAAAAACATTCAGTACTTC.

This clone was recorded once. The rearrangement links TRBV28 to TRBJ1-1, with D possibly being TRBD1 (5 bases). In germline, CDR1 is MDHEN, CDR2 SYDVKM. V was cut by 6 bases and J by 6 bases, with 8 bases left in between. This CDR3 is built from 11 residues. The CDR3 coding sequence is TGTGCCAGCAGGCTAGGGGCTGAAGCTTTCTTT. Protein sequence: CASRLGAEAFF.

By its share, this clone is medium-sized. The chain carries TRBV18 and TRBJ1-6; D is unresolved. This CDR3 contains 13 residues. V lost 4 bases to trimming and J lost 6 bases, with 7 bases between them. CDR1 KGHSH and CDR2 LQKENI come from the germline V gene. CDR3 sequence (DNA): TGTGCCAGCTCACTGGCCATTAATTCACCCCTCCACTTT. Its protein product is CASSLAINSPLHF.

The sample holds one count of this clone. The chain joins TRBV7-6 to TRBJ2-3, with 10 bases matching TRBD2. The J segment lost 0 bases and the V segment lost 5 bases, leaving 8 bases of the junction unmatched. Germline CDR1 reads SGHVS; CDR2 reads FNYEAQ. The CDR3 sequence is 17 residues long. This CDR3 is CASSLSAGGFSTDTQYF. The CDR3 DNA reads TGTGCCAGCAGCCTCTCAGCGGGGGGGTTTAGCACAGATACGCAGTATTTT.